This T cell receptor (beta chain) was retrieved from a study of T cells expressing NK-cell markers. Study overall: Sorted CD3+CD56-NKG2C+, CD3+CD56+NKG2C+ and CD3+CD56+NKG2C- T cells supplied the TCR beta repertoires. Among eight sequenced donors, seven carried HCMV seropositivity while one was seronegative. Study conclusions and caveats: There were several donors in whom these clonotypes also led the CD3+CD56-NKG2C+ fraction. HCMV specificity of the expanded NKG2C+ T cell clones stayed unclear.

No DNA is given; TCRdb re-called the 5' RACE reads and lists each CDR3 protein once. Its clone listing holds approximately 380,000 distinct CDR3 sequences. This CDR3 is 15 amino acids long. In regard to this clonotype: The target antigen is unknown.

The clonotype was recovered from a man aged 18-75 years in good health. Sequencing was carried out using blood T cells: a sorted CD56 or NKG2C T cell subset, CD4+ or CD8+ T cells, or bulk PBMC T cells (not recorded which). The V call is TRBV12-3 or TRBV12-4, the J call TRBJ2-6; the D gene TCRdb calls, TRBD1, cannot be checked with no DNA. The CDR3 spells CASSDRVTGANVLTF.